The present T cell receptor (beta chain) was sequenced within a study of a mutant IDH1 vaccine in newly diagnosed glioma. Described time point: week 5, during vaccination. The investigators gave 300 ug of mutant IDH1 20-mer peptide in each vaccine dose, together with topical imiquimod. This clone was observed a few times. Its specificity is not known. The assay was immunoSEQ multiplex PCR, and TCRdb's table has in-frame clones only and misses some. Of about 37,000 clones in the sample, roughly 80% were seen once. The specimen comprised PBMCs, sampled from a glioma patient whose treatment included an IDH1 peptide vaccine. This receptor was identified in a man under 40 with glioma.

In DNA, the CDR3 is TGTGCCTGGAGTCCGGCCAGCCAAGAGACCCAGTACTTC. Encoded protein: CAWSPASQETQYF. The chain couples TRBV30 to TRBJ2-5; D is ambiguous. The CDR3 loop spans 13 amino acids. CDR1 and CDR2 (germline): GTSNPN, SVGIG (reference sequence). V was pared by 2 bases and J by 1 base, with 8 bases between.